Detailed here is one T cell receptor beta chain. Authors' data handling: Amplification of reference gene primers was used by the study to estimate nucleated cell counts. Some clones are missing from TCRdb's copy, which holds only in-frame ones; the method was immunoSEQ multiplex PCR. V and J calls and clone size are those listed in that table; D and trimming were worked out from the DNA. Of some 120,000 clones in the sample, about four fifths were seen once. This sample is drawn from a study of blood T cell repertoires in COVID-19. Turning to the study itself: Acute and convalescent COVID-19 samples came from the United States, Italy and Spain. Sample material is recorded as cDNA or gDNA derived from T cells, B-cell-depleted T cells, or PBMCs.

Sequencing was carried out using peripheral blood. This sequence originates from a human donor in a cohort sampled during active COVID-19.

The CDR3 nucleotides are TGTGCCAGCAGCTTAATAGGGACAGGGGGCACAGATACGCAGTATTTT. It encodes CASSLIGTGGTDTQYF. The V call is TRBV7-6, the J call TRBJ2-3, with 10 bases that match TRBD1. J lost 1 base, V lost 2 bases, and 3 bases had no gene match. The CDR3 consists of 16 residues. CDR1 is SGHVS and CDR2 is FNYEAQ in the germline V gene.